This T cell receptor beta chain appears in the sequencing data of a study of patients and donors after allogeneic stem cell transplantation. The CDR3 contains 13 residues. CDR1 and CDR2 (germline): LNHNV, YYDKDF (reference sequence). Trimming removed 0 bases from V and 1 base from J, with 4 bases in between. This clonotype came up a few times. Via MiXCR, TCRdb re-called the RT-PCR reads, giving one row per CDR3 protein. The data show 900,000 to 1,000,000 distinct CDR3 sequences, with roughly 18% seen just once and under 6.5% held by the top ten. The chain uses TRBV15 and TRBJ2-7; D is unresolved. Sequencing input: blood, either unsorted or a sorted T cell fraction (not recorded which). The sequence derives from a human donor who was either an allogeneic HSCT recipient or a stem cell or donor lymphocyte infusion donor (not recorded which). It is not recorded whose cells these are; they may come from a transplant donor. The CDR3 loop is CATSRDRSYEQYF. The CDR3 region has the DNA TGTGCCACCAGCAGAGATAGATCCTACGAGCAGTACTTC.